This TCR beta chain was sequenced in a study of tumor-infiltrating lymphocytes in primary liver carcinoma. Overall study: Through surgical resection, the patients' primary liver carcinoma was treated. Between about 4 and 11 cm across, the tumors were all of stage T1-T3 N0M0. Study-level findings and limits: Tumors had a significantly higher top-250-clone fraction than blood (p = 0.039).

Priming with a constant-region primer yielded TCR beta cDNA from approximately 500 ng total RNA. For TCR beta, libraries were produced by three nested multiplex PCR rounds using slightly modified ARM-PCR. Via MiXCR, TCRdb re-called the multiplex PCR reads, giving one row per CDR3 protein. The sample lists about 200,000 distinct CDR3 sequences, about two thirds occurring once. This clonotype is a singleton in its sample. Its antigen remains unidentified. Mismatch with germline at one junction end may stem from a read error. The blood RNA (from unsorted whole blood) was obtained, and germline DNA was also extracted. Treatment-naive at the time, the patients had chronic HBV infection. Material for sequencing was peripheral blood. This sequence was found in a woman aged 55-69 years with primary liver carcinoma and hepatitis B virus infection.

This CDR3 reads CASSPFSGGTDTKYF. CDR3 nucleotides: TGTGCCAGCAGCCCGTTTAGCGGCGGCACAGATACGAAGTATTTT. J is TRBJ2-3 and V is TRBV7-9; D may be TRBD2 (6 bases). The CDR3 totals 15 residues. Germline assignment: CDR1 SEHNR and CDR2 FQNEAQ (reference sequence).